The 7 T cell receptor beta chains presented below share a single source sample, sequenced in a study of human T cells and chemical hapten exposure (dated by TCRdb to the early 2020s). Explained via the paper, the time point label denotes: patch test 2, 6 weeks after DPC sensitization. The treatment or condition label here, explained by the study, means: therapeutic diphenylcyclopropenone sensitization with weekly scalp DPC. Library preparation used RACE. Sequencing relied on a NextSeq 500. TCRdb reprocessed the public reads (quality trimming at Q25 with fastp, clone calling with MiXCR) and kept in-frame beta chains. CDR3 protein sequences are deduplicated, and each keeps its most common genes and DNA. The sample data list about 40,000 distinct CDR3 sequences, and 8.5% to 10% of these were observed just once. In total, the top ten clones hold approximately 15% of the sample. The specimen was whole blood, collected in connection with sensitization to the hapten diphenylcyclopropenone (DPC). The receptors come from a woman aged 40 to 55 with alopecia areata. Some clones in this sample may be carry-over from other donors' samples.

The table lists this clonotype with many counts. The chain combines TRBV4-3 with TRBJ2-5; 9 bases line up with TRBD2. After removal of 4 bases from V and 5 bases from J, the junction contained 11 bases not matched to a gene. The CDR3 has 16 amino acids. In germline, CDR1 is LGHNA, CDR2 YSLEER. The CDR3 protein is CASSPSAAGGIETQYF. The CDR3 nucleotides read TGCGCCAGCAGCCCCTCAGCAGCGGGGGGTATTGAGACCCAGTACTTC.

This clonotype ranks as medium-sized. This chain links TRBV7-2 with TRBJ1-6, with D possibly TRBD1 on 6 matching bases. This CDR3 contains 14 residues. V shed 7 bases and J shed 6 bases, with 13 bases lying between them. CDR1 is SGHTA and CDR2 is FQGNSA in the germline V gene. For the CDR3, the DNA is TGTGCCAGCAACACAGGGTTGCGTAATTCACCCCTCCACTTT. As protein: CASNTGLRNSPLHF.

The V and J genes are TRBV27 and TRBJ1-1; D gene unclear. The ends were cut back, 5 bases at V and 4 bases at J, with 11 bases in the middle. CDR1 MNHEY and CDR2 SMNVEV come from the germline V gene (reference sequence). CDR3 length equals 13 residues. CDR3 sequence (DNA): TGTGCCAGCAGTATCGGATCAGGCACTGAAGCTTTCTTT. The encoded protein is CASSIGSGTEAFF.

A note on this clonotype: A read error may explain this, as a much larger clone is one base away. The chain uses TRBV12-3 or TRBV12-4 and TRBJ1-3, with D hard to call. This CDR3 is 12 amino acids long. CDR3 DNA sequence: TGTGCCAGCGGTTTAAACGGAAACACCATATATTTT. Translated, it gives CASGLNGNTIYF.

This clonotype was observed many times. The genes are TRBV7-8 and TRBJ1-6; tentative D call: TRBD1 (5 bases). Trimming shortened V by 0 bases and J by 9 bases, and 15 bases separated the two germline ends. The CDR3 length is 16 residues. CDR1 SGHVS and CDR2 FQNEAQ come from the germline V gene. The DNA of the CDR3 is TGTGCCAGCAGCTTAGCGCTTTCAGGGCATTTTTCACCCCTCCACTTT. Encoded protein: CASSLALSGHFSPLHF.

In this sample, this clonotype turned up a few times. The chain couples TRBV9 to TRBJ2-7; D is perhaps TRBD1 (5 bases). Trimming shortened V by 4 bases and J by 0 bases, and 14 bases separated the two germline ends. CDR1 SGDLS and CDR2 YYNGEE come from the germline V gene. The CDR3 loop spans 15 amino acids. DNA of the CDR3: TGTGCCAGCAGCCCCGCGGAAGACAGCTCCTACGAGCAGTACTTC. Amino acids: CASSPAEDSSYEQYF.

This clonotype was detected ten times or more. V and J are TRBV14 and TRBJ2-3; D possibly corresponds to TRBD2 (6 bases). The CDR3 has 16 amino acids. V dropped 5 bases and J dropped 4 bases, with 19 bases sitting between them. Germline CDR1 reads SGHDN; CDR2 reads FVKESK. The DNA for the CDR3 is TGTGCCAGCAGCGGTCTGCCCGGGCCGGGGGCAGATACGCAGTATTTT. This encodes CASSGLPGPGADTQYF.